The next 9 T cell receptor beta chains were all read from a single sample in a study of PD-1 blockade in mismatch repair-deficient tumors. Assay used: immunoSEQ multiplex PCR; TCRdb lists only in-frame clones, some missing. The data hold 80,000 to 100,000 clones, with 81% observed a single time. The source was peripheral blood, collected 12 weeks after starting pembrolizumab. All receptors come from an adult with mismatch repair-deficient cancer.

The gene calls are TRBV7-8 and TRBJ2-7; the D gene is possibly TRBD2 (6 bases). V was clipped by 1 base and J by 2 bases, with 18 bases between them. The CDR3 totals 17 residues. Germline assignment: CDR1 SGHVS and CDR2 FQNEAQ. The CDR3 DNA sequence: TGTGCCAGCAGCTTAGAGGGCGGGGCAGGGCCTACCTACGAGCAGTACTTC. Encoded protein: CASSLEGGAGPTYEQYF.

The chain is built from TRBV5-4 and TRBJ1-1; weak D call: TRBD1 (6 bases). The CDR3 length is 17 residues. Germline V lookup: CDR1 SGHNT, CDR2 YYREEE (reference sequence). V lost 2 bases and J 1 base, leaving 18 bases between the germline ends. The CDR3 DNA reads TGTGCCAGCAGCTTCGACTTTAGGGGGACTGAGAACACTGAAGCTTTCTTT. It encodes CASSFDFRGTENTEAFF.

This rearrangement joins TRBV6-6 to TRBJ2-4, with 9 bases identical to TRBD2. This CDR3 has 12 residues. V trimming: 11 bases; J trimming: 5 bases; junction bases outside the gene matches: 4. Per germline, CDR1 MNHNY and CDR2 SVGAGI (reference sequence). In DNA form, the CDR3 reads TGTGCCGCAAGACTAGCGGAAAACATTCAGTACTTC. This sequence encodes CAARLAENIQYF.

This clone was detected once. The V gene is TRBV6-1, the J gene TRBJ1-2, with TRBD1 matching 8 bases. The CDR3 loop spans 15 amino acids. Germline V gives CDR1 MNHNS, CDR2 SASEGT. V lost 0 bases and J lost 0; bases outside the gene matches: 0. Here the CDR3 DNA reads TGTGCCAGCAGTGAAGCGGGACAGGCTAACTATGGCTACACCTTC. Protein sequence: CASSEAGQANYGYTF.

The chain is built from TRBV4-2 and TRBJ2-1; a possible D gene is TRBD2 (5 bases). Germline V lookup: CDR1 LGHNA, CDR2 YNFKEQ. This CDR3 region has 12 residues. Trimming removed 1 base from V and 7 bases from J, with 5 bases in between. The CDR3 nucleotides are TGTGCCAGCAGCCAAGGAGGGAATGAGCAGTTCTTC. Protein product: CASSQGGNEQFF.

The chain carries TRBV19 and TRBJ2-3; 9 bases align to TRBD1. The CDR3 runs 13 residues. V shed 11 bases and J 3 bases; nucleotides not matched to a gene: 6. Germline CDR1 LNHDA, CDR2 SQIVND (reference sequence). The CDR3 region has the DNA TGTGCCTCGGGACAGGGTAGTACAGATACGCAGTATTTT. Translated: CASGQGSTDTQYF.

The chain has TRBV20-1 and TRBJ2-7, with D tentatively TRBD1 or TRBD2 (5 bases each). Germline CDR1 is DFQATT and CDR2 is SNEGSKA (reference sequence). V lost 8 bases, J lost 6 bases, and 14 bases lay in between. This CDR3 has 11 residues. This CDR3 is CSTTGAGEQYF. As DNA, the CDR3 is TGCAGTACGACCGGGGCTGGCGAGCAGTACTTC.

For this clone: Other DNA variants within this sample encode the same CDR3. The V call is TRBV9, the J call TRBJ2-1; D unclear. Per germline, CDR1 SGDLS and CDR2 YYNGEE. The germline V and J ends were trimmed by 2 bases and 4 bases, with 7 bases remaining between them. The length of the CDR3 is 13 residues. This CDR3 reads CASSVSVYNEQFF. The CDR3 coding sequence is TGTGCCAGCAGCGTGAGCGTTTACAATGAGCAGTTCTTC. Looking up the rest from reference TRBV9 and TRBJ2-1 gives the full variable domain: DSGVTQTPKHLITATGQRVTLRCSPRSGDLSVYWYQQSLDQGLQFLIQYYNGEERAKGNILERFSAQQFPDLHSELNLSSLELGDSALYFCASSVSVYNEQFFGPGTRLTVL.

This clone was recorded only once. This rearrangement joins TRBV7-2 to TRBJ1-1; TRBD1 agrees at 10 bases. The CDR3 consists of 15 residues. Per the germline V gene, CDR1 is SGHTA and CDR2 is FQGNSA. V shed 3 bases and J 5 bases; nucleotides not matched to a gene: 6. CDR3 in DNA: TGTGCCAGCAGCTTCGGGACAGGGGTTAGAACTGAAGCTTTCTTT. It yields the protein CASSFGTGVRTEAFF.